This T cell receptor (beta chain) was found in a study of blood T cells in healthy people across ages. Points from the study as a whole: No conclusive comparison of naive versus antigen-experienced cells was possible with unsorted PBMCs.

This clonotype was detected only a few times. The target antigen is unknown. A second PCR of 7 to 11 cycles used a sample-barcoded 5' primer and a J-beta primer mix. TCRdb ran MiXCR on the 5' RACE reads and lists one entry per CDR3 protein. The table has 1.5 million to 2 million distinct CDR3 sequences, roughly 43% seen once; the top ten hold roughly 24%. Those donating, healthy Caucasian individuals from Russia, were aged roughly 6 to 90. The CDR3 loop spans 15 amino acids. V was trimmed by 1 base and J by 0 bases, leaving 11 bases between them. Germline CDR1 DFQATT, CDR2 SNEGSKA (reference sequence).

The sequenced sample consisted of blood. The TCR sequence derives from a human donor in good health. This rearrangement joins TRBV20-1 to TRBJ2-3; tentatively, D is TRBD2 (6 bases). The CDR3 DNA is TGCAGTGCTAGAGCGCGGGGACTTAGCACAGATACGCAGTATTTT. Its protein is CSARARGLSTDTQYF.